The 9 T cell receptor beta chains listed next were all sequenced from one sample in a study of blood T cell repertoires in COVID-19. Clones were read by immunoSEQ multiplex PCR, and TCRdb kept only the in-frame ones, dropping some. This sample has about 150,000 clones, with under 85% found just once. The sample consisted of peripheral blood. The receptors were sampled from a man in his sixties with COVID-19, enrolled during active disease.

This chain joins TRBV19 and TRBJ2-3, with a possible D match to TRBD2 (5 bases). With 4 bases removed from V and 4 bases from J, the gap between germline ends came to 9 bases. The CDR3 is 13 amino acids. Germline CDR1 and CDR2: LNHDA and SQIVND (reference sequence). CDR3 bases: TGTGCCAGTAGTACCCCCGGGGCAGATACGCAGTATTTT. Translation gives CASSTPGADTQYF. The whole variable domain, filled in from reference TRBV19 and TRBJ2-3, reads DGGITQSPKYLFRKEGQNVTLSCEQNLNHDAMYWYRQDPGQGLRLIYYSQIVNDFQKGDIAEGYSVSREKKESFPLTVTSAQKNPTAFYLCASSTPGADTQYFGPGTRLTVL.

The chain recombines TRBV6-6 with TRBJ1-2, with D hard to call. This CDR3 comprises 12 residues. CDR1 and CDR2 from the germline V gene are MNHNY and SVGAGI (reference sequence). V was pared by 10 bases and J by 4 bases, with 13 bases between. The chain's CDR3 is CATTSGIYGYTF. The CDR3 DNA follows: TGTGCCACCACGTCGGGAATCTATGGCTACACCTTC.

The genes are TRBV30 and TRBJ2-1; 9 bases map to TRBD1. The ends lost 0 bases at V and 3 bases at J; junction bases unmatched: 9. Germline V lookup: CDR1 GTSNPN, CDR2 SVGIG (reference sequence). The CDR3 is 17 residues long. The CDR3 loop is CAWSVQGATGGYNEQFF. The CDR3 DNA reads as TGTGCCTGGAGTGTACAGGGGGCGACAGGGGGCTACAATGAGCAGTTCTTC.

This clone has a single count. The V call is TRBV11-1, the J call TRBJ2-7, with TRBD2 matching 9 bases. The CDR3 totals 14 residues. After removal of 5 bases from V and 5 bases from J, the junction contained 7 bases not matched to a gene. The V gene's germline CDR1 is SGHAT and CDR2 FQDESV (reference sequence). CDR3 amino acids: CASSPLGGRDEQYF. The CDR3, as DNA: TGTGCCAGCAGCCCCCTGGGCGGGAGGGACGAGCAGTACTTC.

The V call is TRBV6-5, the J call TRBJ1-1; the D gene is possibly TRBD1 (6 bases). This CDR3 is built from 14 residues. Germline V gene lookup returns CDR1 MNHEY and CDR2 SVGAGI. The CDR3 reads CVTSKRQENTEAFF. The CDR3 coding sequence is TGTGTCACCAGCAAGCGACAGGAGAACACTGAAGCTTTCTTT.

The rearrangement uses TRBV2 and TRBJ2-1; 7 bases are shared with TRBD2. Trimming removed 6 bases from V and 2 bases from J; junction bases left unmatched: 7. CDR1 is SNHLY and CDR2 is FYNNEI in the germline V gene. The CDR3 is 15 amino acids. In DNA, the CDR3 is TGTGCCAGCAGCCCTGAGGGGAGGGCCTACAATGAGCAGTTCTTC. Amino acid sequence: CASSPEGRAYNEQFF.

The J gene is TRBJ2-3, the V gene TRBV6-2 or TRBV6-3; D is undetermined. Trimming removed 0 bases at V and 3 bases at J, with 7 bases between. The CDR3 runs to 14 residues. Germline loops: CDR1 MNHEY, CDR2 SVGEGT. This CDR3 reads CASSYSSVTDTQYF. The CDR3 DNA reads as TGTGCCAGCAGTTACTCGTCCGTTACAGATACGCAGTATTTT.

This clone was seen a handful of times. The V call is TRBV7-3, the J call TRBJ2-7, with TRBD1 matching over 8 bases. CDR1 is SGHTA, CDR2 FQGTGA, per germline. V was pared by 2 bases and J by 3 bases, with 6 bases of the junction left unmatched. There are 15 residues in the CDR3. The CDR3 sequence is CASSLPGQVIYEQYF. For the CDR3, the DNA is TGTGCCAGCAGCTTACCGGGACAGGTGATCTACGAGCAGTACTTC.

The V and J genes are TRBV24-1 and TRBJ2-3; D may be TRBD2 (6 bases). Per the germline V gene, CDR1 is KGHDR and CDR2 is SFDVKD. The CDR3 loop spans 16 amino acids. V was shortened by 5 bases and J by 4 bases, with 18 bases between the two germline ends. The CDR3 loop is CATSAIREWGADTQYF. DNA for the CDR3: TGTGCCACCAGTGCTATTCGTGAGTGGGGGGCAGATACGCAGTATTTT.